Listed below are T cell receptor beta chains from one sample, sequenced in a study of shared clonotypes between healthy human individuals. This table comes from immunoSEQ multiplex PCR, and its TCRdb copy is limited to in-frame clones, with some not included. The top ten clones hold 24% of a sample with about 820,000 clones, over 90% of them seen once. The sample was naive CD8+ T cells sorted from blood. These TCRs come from a man aged 25 to 40 in good health. Each CDR3 is given with its conserved first and last residue. The order of the fields is D gene, V gene, clone size, J gene, CDR3 DNA, CDR3 protein. The D gene is left open where the match is weak. Rows may omit the clone size; those that give it use once, few, many or a size class.

d_gene: .
v_gene: TRBV7-8
abundance: .
j_gene: TRBJ2-5
CDR3nt: TGTGCCAGCAGCTTAAGGGACCGTTTTCAAGAGACCCAGTACTTC
CDR3aa: CASSLRDRFQETQYF

d_gene: .
v_gene: TRBV6-5
abundance: .
j_gene: TRBJ2-7
CDR3nt: TGTGCCAGCAGTTACGCCCATTCCTACGAGCAGTACTTC
CDR3aa: CASSYAHSYEQYF

d_gene: .
v_gene: TRBV10-3
abundance: .
j_gene: TRBJ2-1
CDR3nt: TGTGCCATCAGTGTCGAAGGCAATGAGCAGTTCTTC
CDR3aa: CAISVEGNEQFF

d_gene: TRBD2
v_gene: TRBV27
abundance: .
j_gene: TRBJ2-7
CDR3nt: TGTGCCAGCAGTTTAAGCGGGAGTATGTCCTACGAGCAGTACTTC
CDR3aa: CASSLSGSMSYEQYF

d_gene: .
v_gene: TRBV28
abundance: .
j_gene: TRBJ2-5
CDR3nt: TGTGCCAGCAGTTTAGTTTTTGGGGGTTTAGGGGAGACCCAGTACTTC
CDR3aa: CASSLVFGGLGETQYF

d_gene: .
v_gene: TRBV7-6
abundance: .
j_gene: TRBJ2-1
CDR3nt: TGTGCCAGCAGCCTTACAGGGTCCGATGAGCAGTTCTTC
CDR3aa: CASSLTGSDEQFF

d_gene: .
v_gene: TRBV5-4
abundance: .
j_gene: TRBJ2-7
CDR3nt: TGTGCCAGCAGCTTGATCGGTGGCCAGAGCTCCTACGAGCAGTACTTC
CDR3aa: CASSLIGGQSSYEQYF

d_gene: TRBD2
v_gene: TRBV11-3
abundance: .
j_gene: TRBJ2-3
CDR3nt: TGTGCCAGCAGCTTACGTAGCGGGGTAGGCGTAGATACGCAGTATTTT
CDR3aa: CASSLRSGVGVDTQYF

d_gene: .
v_gene: TRBV27
abundance: .
j_gene: TRBJ2-7
CDR3nt: TGTGCCAGCAGTTTAATTCAGGATTACGAGCAGTACTTC
CDR3aa: CASSLIQDYEQYF

d_gene: .
v_gene: TRBV28
abundance: .
j_gene: TRBJ2-1
CDR3nt: TGTGCCAGCAGTCTCCCCGGGGATTTGGATGAGCAGTTCTTC
CDR3aa: CASSLPGDLDEQFF

d_gene: TRBD2
v_gene: TRBV7-8
abundance: .
j_gene: TRBJ2-7
CDR3nt: TGTGCCAGCAGCTTACTAGCGGGAGGCCCTAGGGGGGCCTACGAGCAGTACTTC
CDR3aa: CASSLLAGGPRGAYEQYF

d_gene: .
v_gene: TRBV27
abundance: .
j_gene: TRBJ2-1
CDR3nt: TGTGCCAGCAGTTTAGGGGTCGGGACGAGCTCCTACAATGAGCAGTTCTTC
CDR3aa: CASSLGVGTSSYNEQFF

d_gene: TRBD2
v_gene: TRBV11-2
abundance: .
j_gene: TRBJ2-7
CDR3nt: TGTGCCAGCAGCTTACAAGCGGGAGGGCCTCTTTTGGGGGAGCAGTACTTC
CDR3aa: CASSLQAGGPLLGEQYF

d_gene: .
v_gene: TRBV10-3
abundance: .
j_gene: TRBJ2-7
CDR3nt: TGTGCCATCAGTGAGTCGATCCGGGGCACCTACGAGCAGTACTTC
CDR3aa: CAISESIRGTYEQYF

d_gene: .
v_gene: TRBV6-5
abundance: .
j_gene: TRBJ1-2
CDR3nt: TGTGCCAGCAGTTACTCGACGGATCCTAACTATGGCTACACCTTC
CDR3aa: CASSYSTDPNYGYTF

d_gene: .
v_gene: TRBV5-3
abundance: .
j_gene: TRBJ2-2
CDR3nt: TGTGCCAGAAGCTTGGAATGGGGCGGCACCGGGGAGCTGTTTTTT
CDR3aa: CARSLEWGGTGELFF

d_gene: TRBD1
v_gene: TRBV2
abundance: .
j_gene: TRBJ2-6
CDR3nt: TGTGCCAGCATCAATACCGGGACAGGGGGTGGTGGGGCCAACGTCCTGACTTTC
CDR3aa: CASINTGTGGGGANVLTF

d_gene: TRBD1
v_gene: TRBV9
abundance: .
j_gene: TRBJ2-5
CDR3nt: TGTGCCAGCAGCCCCGGACAGGGCGTCGAGACCCAGTACTTC
CDR3aa: CASSPGQGVETQYF

d_gene: .
v_gene: TRBV4-1
abundance: .
j_gene: TRBJ1-1
CDR3nt: TGCGCCAGCAGCCAAGATGCAGGACCCGGGGACACTGAAGCTTTCTTT
CDR3aa: CASSQDAGPGDTEAFF

d_gene: .
v_gene: TRBV18
abundance: .
j_gene: TRBJ2-2
CDR3nt: TGTGCCAGCTCATCCGGAAGTCGACAGAGAACCGGGGAGCTGTTTTTT
CDR3aa: CASSSGSRQRTGELFF

d_gene: TRBD2
v_gene: TRBV19
abundance: once
j_gene: TRBJ2-1
CDR3nt: TGTGCCAGTAGTACCCGGGGACTAGCGGACGAGAACCACAATGAGCAGTTCTTC
CDR3aa: CASSTRGLADENHNEQFF

d_gene: .
v_gene: TRBV9
abundance: .
j_gene: TRBJ2-1
CDR3nt: TGTGCCAGCAGCGTTAGCGGCCTATTGAACAATGAGCAGTTCTTC
CDR3aa: CASSVSGLLNNEQFF

d_gene: .
v_gene: TRBV2
abundance: .
j_gene: TRBJ1-1
CDR3nt: TGTGCCAGCGGGGAGCAGAGGGGGAGGACTGAAGCTTTCTTT
CDR3aa: CASGEQRGRTEAFF

d_gene: .
v_gene: TRBV7-2
abundance: .
j_gene: TRBJ2-1
CDR3nt: TGTGCCAGCAACACCGGGACGTGGGATGAGCAGTTCTTC
CDR3aa: CASNTGTWDEQFF